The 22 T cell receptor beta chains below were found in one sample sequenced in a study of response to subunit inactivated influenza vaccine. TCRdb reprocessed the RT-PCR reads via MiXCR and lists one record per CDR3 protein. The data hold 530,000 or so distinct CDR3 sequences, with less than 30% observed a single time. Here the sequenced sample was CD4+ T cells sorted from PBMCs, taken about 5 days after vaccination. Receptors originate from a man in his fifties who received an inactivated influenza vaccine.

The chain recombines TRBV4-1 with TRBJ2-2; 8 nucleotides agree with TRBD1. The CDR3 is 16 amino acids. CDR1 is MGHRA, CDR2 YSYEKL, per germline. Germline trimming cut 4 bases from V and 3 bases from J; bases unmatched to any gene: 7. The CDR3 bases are TGCGCCAGCAGCCTCGGACAGGGCGCGTACACCGGGGAGCTGTTTTTT. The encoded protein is CASSLGQGAYTGELFF.

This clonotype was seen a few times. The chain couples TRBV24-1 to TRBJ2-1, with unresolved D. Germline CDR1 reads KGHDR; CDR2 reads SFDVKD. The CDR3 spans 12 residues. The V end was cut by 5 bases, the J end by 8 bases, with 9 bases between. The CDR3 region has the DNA TGTGCCACCAGTGCGCGTTCCGATGAGCAGTTCTTC. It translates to CATSARSDEQFF.

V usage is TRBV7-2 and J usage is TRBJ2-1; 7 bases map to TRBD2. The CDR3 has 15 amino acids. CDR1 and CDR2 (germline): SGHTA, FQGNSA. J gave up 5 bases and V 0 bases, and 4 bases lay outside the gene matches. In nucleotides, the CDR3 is TGTGCCAGCAGCTTAGCCGGGACTACCCACAATGAGCAGTTCTTC. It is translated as CASSLAGTTHNEQFF.

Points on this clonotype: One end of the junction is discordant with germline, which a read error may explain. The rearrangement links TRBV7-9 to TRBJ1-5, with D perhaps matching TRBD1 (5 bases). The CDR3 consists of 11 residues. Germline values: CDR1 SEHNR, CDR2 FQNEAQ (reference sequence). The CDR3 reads CAGSVGGPQHF. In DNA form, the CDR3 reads TGTGCCGGCAGCGTCGGGGGGCCCCAGCATTTT.

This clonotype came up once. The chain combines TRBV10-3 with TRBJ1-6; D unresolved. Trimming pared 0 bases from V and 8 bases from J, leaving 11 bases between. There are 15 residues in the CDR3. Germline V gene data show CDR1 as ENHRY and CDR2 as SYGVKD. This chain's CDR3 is CAISESDGRDSPLHF. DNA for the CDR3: TGTGCCATCAGTGAGTCTGACGGGAGGGATTCACCCCTCCACTTT.

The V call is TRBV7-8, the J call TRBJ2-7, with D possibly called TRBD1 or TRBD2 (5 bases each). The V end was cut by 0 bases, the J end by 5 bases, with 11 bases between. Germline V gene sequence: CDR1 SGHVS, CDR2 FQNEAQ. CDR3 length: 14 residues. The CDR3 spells CASSLANGAHEQYF. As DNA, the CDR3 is TGTGCCAGCAGCTTAGCGAACGGGGCCCACGAGCAGTACTTC.

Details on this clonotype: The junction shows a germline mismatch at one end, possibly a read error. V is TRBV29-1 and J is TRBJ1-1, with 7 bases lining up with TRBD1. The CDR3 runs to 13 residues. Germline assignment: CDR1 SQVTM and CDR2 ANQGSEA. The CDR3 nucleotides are TGCAGCGTTGGGAGCAGGGGGAACACTGAAGCTATCTTT. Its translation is CSVGSRGNTEAIF.

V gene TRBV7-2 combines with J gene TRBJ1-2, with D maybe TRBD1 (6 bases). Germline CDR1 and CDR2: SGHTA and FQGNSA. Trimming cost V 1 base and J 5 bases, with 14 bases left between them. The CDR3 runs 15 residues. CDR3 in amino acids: CASSLDGGLEYGYTF. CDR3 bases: TGTGCCAGCAGCTTAGACGGGGGGCTAGAGTATGGCTACACCTTC.

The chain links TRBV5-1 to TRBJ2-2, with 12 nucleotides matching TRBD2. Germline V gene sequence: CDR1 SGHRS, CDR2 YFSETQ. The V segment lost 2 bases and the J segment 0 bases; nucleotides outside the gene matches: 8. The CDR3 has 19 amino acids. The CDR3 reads CASSFTGLAGLANTGELFF. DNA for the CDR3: TGCGCCAGCAGCTTTACGGGACTAGCGGGTCTCGCGAACACCGGGGAGCTGTTTTTT.

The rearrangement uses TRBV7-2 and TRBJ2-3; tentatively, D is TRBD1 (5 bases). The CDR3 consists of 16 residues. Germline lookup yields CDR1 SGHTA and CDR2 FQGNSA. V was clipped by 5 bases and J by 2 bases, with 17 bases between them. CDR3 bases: TGTGCCAGCAGCCCCAGGTCCCAAGGGGTCACAGATACGCAGTATTTT. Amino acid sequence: CASSPRSQGVTDTQYF.

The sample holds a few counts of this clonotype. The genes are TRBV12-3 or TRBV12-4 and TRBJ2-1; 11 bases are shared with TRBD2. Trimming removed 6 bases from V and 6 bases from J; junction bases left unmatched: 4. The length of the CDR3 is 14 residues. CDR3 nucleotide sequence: TGTGCCAGCAGGGGACTAGCGGACCTCAATGAGCAGTTCTTC. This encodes CASRGLADLNEQFF.

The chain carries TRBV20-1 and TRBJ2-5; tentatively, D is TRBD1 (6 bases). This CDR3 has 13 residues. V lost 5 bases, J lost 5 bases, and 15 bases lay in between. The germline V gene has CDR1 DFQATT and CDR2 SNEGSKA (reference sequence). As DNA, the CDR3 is TGCAGTGCTGGGGGCAGTGAGGAGGAGACCCAGTACTTC. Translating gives CSAGGSEEETQYF.

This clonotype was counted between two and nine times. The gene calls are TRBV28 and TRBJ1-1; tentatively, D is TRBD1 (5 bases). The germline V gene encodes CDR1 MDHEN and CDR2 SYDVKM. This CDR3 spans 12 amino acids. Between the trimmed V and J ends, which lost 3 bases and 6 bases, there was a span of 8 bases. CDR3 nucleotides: TGTGCCAGCAGTTTTTTGGGGGCTGAAGCTTTCTTT. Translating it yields CASSFLGAEAFF.

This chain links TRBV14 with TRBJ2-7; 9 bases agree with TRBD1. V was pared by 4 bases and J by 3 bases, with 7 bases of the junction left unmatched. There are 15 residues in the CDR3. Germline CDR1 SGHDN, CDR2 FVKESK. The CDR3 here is CASSRTGGLGYEQYF. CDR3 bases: TGTGCCAGCAGCCGAACAGGGGGCCTCGGCTACGAGCAGTACTTC.

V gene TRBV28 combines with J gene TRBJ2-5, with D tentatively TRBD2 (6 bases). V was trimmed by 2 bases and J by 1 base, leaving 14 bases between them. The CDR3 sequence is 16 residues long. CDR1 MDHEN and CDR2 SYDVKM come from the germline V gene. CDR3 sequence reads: CASSLISFGGQETQYF. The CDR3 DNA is TGTGCCAGCAGTTTAATCTCTTTCGGGGGCCAAGAGACCCAGTACTTC.

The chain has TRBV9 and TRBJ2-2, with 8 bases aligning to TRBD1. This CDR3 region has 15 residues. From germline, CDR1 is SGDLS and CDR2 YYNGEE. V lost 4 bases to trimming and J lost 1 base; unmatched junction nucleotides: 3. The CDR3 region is CASSTGTGNTGELFF. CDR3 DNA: TGTGCCAGCAGCACCGGGACAGGGAACACCGGGGAGCTGTTTTTT.

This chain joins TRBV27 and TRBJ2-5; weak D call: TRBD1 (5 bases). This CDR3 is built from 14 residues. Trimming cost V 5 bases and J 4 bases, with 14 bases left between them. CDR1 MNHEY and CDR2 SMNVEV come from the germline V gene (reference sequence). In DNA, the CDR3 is TGTGCCAGCAGTCAACGACAAAGGGGAGAGACCCAGTACTTC. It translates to CASSQRQRGETQYF.

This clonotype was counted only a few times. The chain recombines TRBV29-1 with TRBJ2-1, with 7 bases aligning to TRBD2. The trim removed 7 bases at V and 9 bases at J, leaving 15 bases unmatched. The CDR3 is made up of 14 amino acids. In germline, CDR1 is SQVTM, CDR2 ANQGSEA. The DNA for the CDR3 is TGCAGCGCACATAGGCTAGCGGTTGAAAGTGAGCAGTTCTTC. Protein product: CSAHRLAVESEQFF.

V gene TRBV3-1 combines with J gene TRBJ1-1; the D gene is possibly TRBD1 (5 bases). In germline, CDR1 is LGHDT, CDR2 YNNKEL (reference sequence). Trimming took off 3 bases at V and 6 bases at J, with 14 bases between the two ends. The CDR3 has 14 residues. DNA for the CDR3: TGTGCCAGCAGCCAGACCCTTAGGGGTGCTGAAGCTTTCTTT. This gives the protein CASSQTLRGAEAFF.

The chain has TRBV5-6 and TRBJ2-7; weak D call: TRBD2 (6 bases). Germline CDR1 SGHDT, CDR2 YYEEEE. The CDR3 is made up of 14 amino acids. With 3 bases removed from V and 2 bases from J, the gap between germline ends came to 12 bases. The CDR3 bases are TGTGCCAGCAGCTGGGGACTCGTTCCCTACGAGCAGTACTTC. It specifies CASSWGLVPYEQYF.

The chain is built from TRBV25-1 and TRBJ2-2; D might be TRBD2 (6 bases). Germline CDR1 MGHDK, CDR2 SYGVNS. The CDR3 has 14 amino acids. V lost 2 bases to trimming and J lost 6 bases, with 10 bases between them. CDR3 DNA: TGTGCCAGCAGTGAACGACTAGGTCCCGGGGAGCTGTTTTTT. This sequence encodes CASSERLGPGELFF. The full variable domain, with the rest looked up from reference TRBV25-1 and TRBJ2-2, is EADIYQTPRYLVIGTGKKITLECSQTMGHDKMYWYQQDPGMELHLIHYSYGVNSTEKGDLSSESTVSRIRTEHFPLTLESARPSHTSQYLCASSERLGPGELFFGEGSRLTVL.

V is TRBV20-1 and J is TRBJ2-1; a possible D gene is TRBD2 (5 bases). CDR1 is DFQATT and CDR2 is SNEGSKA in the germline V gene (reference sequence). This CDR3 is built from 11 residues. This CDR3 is CSSGAYNEQFF. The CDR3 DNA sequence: TGCAGCAGCGGAGCTTACAATGAGCAGTTCTTC.